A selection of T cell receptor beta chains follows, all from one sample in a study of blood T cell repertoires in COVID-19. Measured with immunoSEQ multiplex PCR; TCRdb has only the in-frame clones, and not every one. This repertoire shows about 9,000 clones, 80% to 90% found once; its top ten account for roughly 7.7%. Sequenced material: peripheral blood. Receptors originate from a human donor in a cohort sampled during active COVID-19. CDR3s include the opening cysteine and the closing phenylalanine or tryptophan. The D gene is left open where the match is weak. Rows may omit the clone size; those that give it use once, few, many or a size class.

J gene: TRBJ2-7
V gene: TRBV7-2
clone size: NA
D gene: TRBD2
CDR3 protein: CASSLRGLVYEQYF
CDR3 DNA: TGTGCCAGCAGCTTAAGGGGACTAGTCTACGAGCAGTACTTC

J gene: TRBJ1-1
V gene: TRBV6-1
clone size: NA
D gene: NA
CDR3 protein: CASSEGVPSAEAFF
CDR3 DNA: TGTGCCAGCAGTGAAGGCGTCCCGAGCGCTGAAGCTTTCTTT

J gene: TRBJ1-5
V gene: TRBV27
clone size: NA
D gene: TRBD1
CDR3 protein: CASSQTRTGGWKGSNQPQHF
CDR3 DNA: TGTGCCAGCAGCCAAACGCGGACAGGGGGCTGGAAGGGGAGCAATCAGCCCCAGCATTTT

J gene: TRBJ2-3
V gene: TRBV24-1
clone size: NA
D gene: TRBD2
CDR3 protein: CATSDGLAGLEDTQYF
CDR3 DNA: TGTGCCACCAGTGATGGACTAGCGGGATTGGAAGATACGCAGTATTTT

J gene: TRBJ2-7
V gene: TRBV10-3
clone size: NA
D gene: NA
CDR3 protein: CAINFAVTSYEQYF
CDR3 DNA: TGTGCCATCAATTTTGCGGTGACCTCCTACGAGCAGTACTTC

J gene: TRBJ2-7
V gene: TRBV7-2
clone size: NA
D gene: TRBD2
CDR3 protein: CASSRGLAHEQYF
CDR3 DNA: TGTGCCAGCAGCCGCGGACTAGCCCACGAGCAGTACTTC

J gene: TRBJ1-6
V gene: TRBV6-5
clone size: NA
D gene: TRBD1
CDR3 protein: CASSRDSLRNSPLHF
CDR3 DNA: TGTGCCAGCAGCCGGGACAGCCTGAGGAATTCACCCCTCCACTTT

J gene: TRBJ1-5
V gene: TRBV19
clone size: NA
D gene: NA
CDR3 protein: CASRVGGQPQHF
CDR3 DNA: TGTGCCAGTAGAGTCGGGGGTCAGCCCCAGCATTTT

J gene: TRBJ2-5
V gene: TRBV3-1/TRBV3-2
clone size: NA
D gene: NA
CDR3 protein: CASNGQETQYF
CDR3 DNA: TGTGCCAGCAACGGTCAAGAGACCCAGTACTTC

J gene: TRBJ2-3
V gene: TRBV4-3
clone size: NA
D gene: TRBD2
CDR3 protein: CASSQDLVLAGDTQYF
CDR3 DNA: TGCGCCAGCAGCCAAGACCTAGTACTAGCGGGAGATACGCAGTATTTT

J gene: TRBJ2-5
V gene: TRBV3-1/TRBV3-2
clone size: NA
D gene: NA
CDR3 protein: CASSPHRRELQETQYF
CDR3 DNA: TGTGCCAGCAGCCCCCACAGGAGGGAACTCCAAGAGACCCAGTACTTC

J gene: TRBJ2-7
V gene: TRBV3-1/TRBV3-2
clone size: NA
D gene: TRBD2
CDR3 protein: CASSQGLAGGSYEQYF
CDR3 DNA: TGTGCCAGCAGCCAAGGGCTAGCGGGAGGCTCCTACGAGCAGTACTTC

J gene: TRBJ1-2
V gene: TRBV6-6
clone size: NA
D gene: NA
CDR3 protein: CASSYSGGKNYGYTF
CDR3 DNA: TGTGCCAGCAGTTACTCGGGGGGGAAGAACTATGGCTACACCTTC

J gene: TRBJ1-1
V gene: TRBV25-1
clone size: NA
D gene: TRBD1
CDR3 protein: CASSEYRGPAFF
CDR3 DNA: TGTGCCAGCAGTGAATACAGGGGGCCCGCTTTCTTT

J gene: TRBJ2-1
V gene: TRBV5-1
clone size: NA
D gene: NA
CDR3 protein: CASSPDYYNEQFF
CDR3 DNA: TGCGCCAGCAGCCCGGACTACTACAATGAGCAGTTCTTC

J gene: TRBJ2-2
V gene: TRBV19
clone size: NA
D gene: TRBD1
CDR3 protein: CASSIPGTGGPGELFF
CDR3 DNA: TGTGCCAGTAGTATCCCCGGGACAGGGGGACCCGGGGAGCTGTTTTTT

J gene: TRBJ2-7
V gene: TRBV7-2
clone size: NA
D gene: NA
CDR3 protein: CASSLAGDSYEQYF
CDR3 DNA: TGTGCCAGCAGCTTAGCAGGGGACTCCTACGAGCAGTACTTC

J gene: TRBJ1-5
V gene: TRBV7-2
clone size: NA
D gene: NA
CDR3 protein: CASSLVEGDQPQHF
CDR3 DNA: TGTGCCAGCAGCTTAGTTGAGGGGGATCAGCCCCAGCATTTT

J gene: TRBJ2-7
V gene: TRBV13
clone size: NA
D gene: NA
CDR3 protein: CASTVRGGAKGYEQYF
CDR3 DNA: TGTGCCAGCACCGTGAGAGGCGGAGCTAAGGGGTACGAGCAGTACTTC

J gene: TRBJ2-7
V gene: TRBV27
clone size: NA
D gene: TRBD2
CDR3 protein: CASSLAGGTFYEQYF
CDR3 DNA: TGTGCCAGCAGTTTAGCGGGAGGGACTTTCTACGAGCAGTACTTC

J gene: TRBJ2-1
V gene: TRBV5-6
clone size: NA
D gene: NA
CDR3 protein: CASSLTRYNEQFF
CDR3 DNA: TGTGCCAGCAGCTTAACTCGCTACAATGAGCAGTTCTTC

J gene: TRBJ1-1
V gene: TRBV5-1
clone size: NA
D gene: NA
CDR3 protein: CASSPGQPNTEAFF
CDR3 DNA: TGCGCCAGCAGCCCGGGACAACCGAACACTGAAGCTTTCTTT

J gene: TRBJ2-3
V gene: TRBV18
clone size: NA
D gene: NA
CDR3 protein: CASSSGQGLPTDTQYF
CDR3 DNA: TGTGCCAGCTCATCGGGGCAGGGGCTTCCCACAGATACGCAGTATTTT

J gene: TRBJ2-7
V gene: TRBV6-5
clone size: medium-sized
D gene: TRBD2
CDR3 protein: CASSSRTRVMREQYF
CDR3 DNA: TGTGCCAGCAGTTCCCGGACTAGGGTGATGCGCGAGCAGTACTTC

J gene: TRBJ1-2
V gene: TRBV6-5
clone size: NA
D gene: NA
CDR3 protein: CASSYGTGGSYGYTF
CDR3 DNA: TGTGCCAGCAGTTACGGTACGGGAGGATCCTATGGCTACACCTTC

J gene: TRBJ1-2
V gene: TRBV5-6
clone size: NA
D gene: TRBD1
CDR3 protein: CASRSGQGARGYTF
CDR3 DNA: TGTGCCAGCAGATCGGGACAGGGGGCGCGAGGCTACACCTTC

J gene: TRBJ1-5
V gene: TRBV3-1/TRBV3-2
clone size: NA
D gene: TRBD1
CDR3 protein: CASSQDRGQQPQHF
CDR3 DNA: TGTGCCAGCAGCCAGGACAGGGGGCAACAGCCCCAGCATTTT

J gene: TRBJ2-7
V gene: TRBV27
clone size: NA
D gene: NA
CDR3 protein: CASSFGQGDYYEQYF
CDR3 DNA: TGTGCCAGCAGTTTCGGCCAGGGCGATTATTACGAGCAGTACTTC

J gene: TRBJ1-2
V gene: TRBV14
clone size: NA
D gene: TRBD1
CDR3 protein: CASSEAYRGDYGYTF
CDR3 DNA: TGTGCCAGCAGCGAAGCGTACAGGGGAGACTATGGCTACACCTTC

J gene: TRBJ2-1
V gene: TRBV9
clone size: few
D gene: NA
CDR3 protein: CASSAQGAEQFF
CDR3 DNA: TGTGCCAGCAGCGCACAGGGAGCCGAGCAGTTCTTC

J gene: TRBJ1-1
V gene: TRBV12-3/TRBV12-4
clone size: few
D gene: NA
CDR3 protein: CASSFYPAEAFF
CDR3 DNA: TGTGCCAGCAGTTTTTACCCGGCTGAAGCTTTCTTT

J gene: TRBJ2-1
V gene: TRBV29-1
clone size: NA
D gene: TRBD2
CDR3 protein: CSAMGLAANEQFF
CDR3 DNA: TGCAGCGCCATGGGACTAGCGGCTAATGAGCAGTTCTTC

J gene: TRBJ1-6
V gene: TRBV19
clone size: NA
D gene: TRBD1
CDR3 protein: CASSIGTGGNNSPLHF
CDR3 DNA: TGTGCCAGTAGTATTGGGACAGGGGGAAATAATTCACCCCTCCACTTT

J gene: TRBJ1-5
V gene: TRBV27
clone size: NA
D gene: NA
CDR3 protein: CASSLSPGAQSNQPQHF
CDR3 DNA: TGTGCCAGCAGTTTATCGCCGGGAGCTCAGTCCAATCAGCCCCAGCATTTT

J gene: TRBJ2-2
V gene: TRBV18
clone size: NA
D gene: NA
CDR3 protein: CASSPFPGGTNTGELFF
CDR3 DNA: TGTGCCAGCTCACCCTTCCCAGGGGGGACTAACACCGGGGAGCTGTTTTTT

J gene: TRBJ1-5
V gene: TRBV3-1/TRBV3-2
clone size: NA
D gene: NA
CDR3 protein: CASSQAGSGNQPQHF
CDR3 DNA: TGTGCCAGCAGCCAAGCGGGGTCGGGCAATCAGCCCCAGCATTTT

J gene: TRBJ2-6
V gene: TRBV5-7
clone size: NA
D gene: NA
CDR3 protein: CASSLVACSGANVLTF
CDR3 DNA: TGTGCCAGCAGCTTGGTGGCTTGCTCTGGGGCCAACGTCCTGACTTTC

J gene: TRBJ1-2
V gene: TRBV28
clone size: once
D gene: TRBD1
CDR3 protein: CASSPQGNVYGYTF
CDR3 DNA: TGTGCCAGCAGCCCACAGGGGAACGTTTATGGCTACACCTTC

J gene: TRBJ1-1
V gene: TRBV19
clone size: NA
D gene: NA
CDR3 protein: CASRIGGPNTEAFF
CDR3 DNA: TGTGCCAGTAGAATAGGCGGTCCGAACACTGAAGCTTTCTTT

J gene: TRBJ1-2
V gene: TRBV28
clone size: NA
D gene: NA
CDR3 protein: CASSPRPNYGYTF
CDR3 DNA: TGTGCCAGCTCCCCCAGGCCTAACTATGGCTACACCTTC

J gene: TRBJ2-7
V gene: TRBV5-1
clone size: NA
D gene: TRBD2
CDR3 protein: CASSLDREGLAGCEQYF
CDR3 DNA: TGCGCCAGCAGCTTGGACAGGGAAGGTCTAGCGGGATGCGAGCAGTACTTC

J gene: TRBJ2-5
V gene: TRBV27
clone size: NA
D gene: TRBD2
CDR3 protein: CASSQGGETQYF
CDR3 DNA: TGTGCCAGCAGCCAGGGAGGGGAGACCCAGTACTTC

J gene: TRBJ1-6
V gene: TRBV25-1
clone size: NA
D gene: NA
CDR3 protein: CASSVGLPSSYNSPLHF
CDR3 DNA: TGTGCCAGCAGTGTCGGGTTACCGAGCTCCTATAATTCACCCCTCCACTTT

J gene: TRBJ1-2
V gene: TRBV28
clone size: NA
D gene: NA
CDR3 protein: CASGRSIANYGYTF
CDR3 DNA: TGTGCCAGCGGTAGGAGTATAGCTAACTATGGCTACACCTTC

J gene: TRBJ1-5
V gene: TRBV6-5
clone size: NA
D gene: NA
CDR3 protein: CASSPGVGNQPQHF
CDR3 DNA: TGTGCCAGCAGTCCAGGGGTTGGCAATCAGCCCCAGCATTTT

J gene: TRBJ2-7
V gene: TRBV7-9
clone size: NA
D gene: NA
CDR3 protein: CASSFKGAGPHEQYF
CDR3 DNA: TGTGCCAGCAGCTTTAAAGGGGCAGGTCCACACGAGCAGTACTTC